This TCR beta chain was profiled in a study of blood T cells in healthy people across ages. Next came a second PCR, run for 7 to 11 cycles, which used a sample-barcoded 5' primer along with a J-beta primer mix. A single record per CDR3 protein comes from TCRdb applying MiXCR to the 5' RACE reads. This sample has around 1,000,000 distinct CDR3 sequences, with roughly 24% found just once. J gave up 6 bases and V 4 bases, and 1 base lay outside the gene matches. The germline gives CDR1 SEHNR, CDR2 FQNEAQ (reference sequence). This CDR3 contains 13 residues. The sample providers were healthy Caucasian people from Russia, aged roughly 6 to 90. Another study also made use of these data, one on T cells of mothers and their children. According to that study: Thymic selection molds TCR recombination output in much the same way for related pairs as for unrelated pairs.

The rearrangement uses TRBV7-9 and TRBJ1-4; the match to TRBD1 covers 8 bases. Sequencing was carried out using blood. The clonotype was recovered from a girl aged 2-10 years in good health. This CDR3 reads CASSSQGDEKLFF. The CDR3 DNA is TGTGCCAGCAGCTCACAGGGGGATGAAAAACTGTTTTTT.